This T cell receptor (beta chain) originates from a study of blood T cell repertoires in COVID-19. Across the study: T cells, B-cell-depleted T cells, or PBMCs supplied cDNA or gDNA.

Germline CDR1 reads SNHLY; CDR2 reads FYNNEI. This CDR3 is 16 amino acids long. Germline trimming cut 0 bases from V and 6 bases from J; bases unmatched to any gene: 7. While infection was still active, Seattle patients were enrolled and then followed longitudinally. Sequencing was performed with immunoSEQ multiplex PCR; in TCRdb, only in-frame clones are kept and a portion is missing. The sample holds 350,000 or so clones, roughly nine tenths seen once. Sequenced input: peripheral blood. This TCR derives from a woman aged 60-70 years with COVID-19, enrolled during active disease. The rearrangement links TRBV2 to TRBJ2-5, with 10 positions matching TRBD2. The CDR3 coding sequence is TGTGCCAGCAGTGAAGCGGGGCCTAGCGGGGGTCAGACCCAGTACTTC. It codes for CASSEAGPSGGQTQYF.